Given below is one T cell receptor beta chain in context. Sequencing was performed with immunoSEQ multiplex PCR; in TCRdb, only in-frame clones are kept and a portion is missing. The sample includes around 58,000 clones, 75% to 95% of them seen just once. Germline V lookup: CDR1 MGHDK, CDR2 SYGVNS. V lost 4 bases, J lost 4 bases, and 8 bases lay in between. The CDR3 extends over 12 amino acids. The sample is drawn from a study of T cell changes during pregnancy in multiple sclerosis. The sample here was CD4+ T cells from peripheral blood mononuclear cells, taken after pregnancy. The gene calls are TRBV25-1 and TRBJ2-7; tentatively, D is TRBD2 (5 bases). This clonotype was sampled from a female donor in good health, enrolled as a control in a pregnancy study. The CDR3 DNA reads as TGTGCCAGCAGTGGCGGGTCTTACGAGCAGTACTTC. Its translation: CASSGGSYEQYF.